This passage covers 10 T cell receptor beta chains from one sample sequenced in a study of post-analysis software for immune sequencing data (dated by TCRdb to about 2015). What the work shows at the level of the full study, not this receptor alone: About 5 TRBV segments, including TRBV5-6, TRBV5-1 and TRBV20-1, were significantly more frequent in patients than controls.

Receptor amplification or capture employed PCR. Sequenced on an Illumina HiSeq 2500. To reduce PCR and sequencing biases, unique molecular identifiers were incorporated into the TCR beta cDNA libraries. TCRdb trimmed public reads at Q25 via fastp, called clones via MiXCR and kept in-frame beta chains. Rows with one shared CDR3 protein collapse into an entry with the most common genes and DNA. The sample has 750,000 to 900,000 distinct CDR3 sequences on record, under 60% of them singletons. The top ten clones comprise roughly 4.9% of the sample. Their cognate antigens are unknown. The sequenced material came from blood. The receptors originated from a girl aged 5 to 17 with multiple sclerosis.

The CDR3 sequence is CSVETVYEQYF. The CDR3 bases are TGCAGCGTTGAGACAGTGTACGAGCAGTACTTC. The gene calls are TRBV29-1 and TRBJ2-7; D is perhaps TRBD1 (5 bases). V was cut by 3 bases and J by 4 bases, with 7 bases left in between. CDR1 is SQVTM, CDR2 ANQGSEA, per germline. This CDR3 comprises 11 residues.

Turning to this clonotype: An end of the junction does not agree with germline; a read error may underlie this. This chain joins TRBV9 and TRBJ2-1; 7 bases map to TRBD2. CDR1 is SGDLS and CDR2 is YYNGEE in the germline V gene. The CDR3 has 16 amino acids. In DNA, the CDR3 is TGTGCTAGCAGCCCCCGGGGGGAGAGCTCCTACAATGAGCAGTTCTTC. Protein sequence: CASSPRGESSYNEQFF. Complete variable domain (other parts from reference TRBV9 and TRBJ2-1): DSGVTQTPKHLITATGQRVTLRCSPRSGDLSVYWYQQSLDQGLQFLIQYYNGEERAKGNILERFSAQQFPDLHSELNLSSLELGDSALYFCASSPRGESSYNEQFFGPGTRLTVL.

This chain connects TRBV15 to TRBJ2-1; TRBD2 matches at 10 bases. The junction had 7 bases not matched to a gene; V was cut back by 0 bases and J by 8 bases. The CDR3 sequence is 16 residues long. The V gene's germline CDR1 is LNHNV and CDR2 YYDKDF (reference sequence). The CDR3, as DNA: TGTGCCACCAGCAGAGATACTCTAGCGGGAGACCATGAGCAGTTCTTC. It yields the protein CATSRDTLAGDHEQFF.

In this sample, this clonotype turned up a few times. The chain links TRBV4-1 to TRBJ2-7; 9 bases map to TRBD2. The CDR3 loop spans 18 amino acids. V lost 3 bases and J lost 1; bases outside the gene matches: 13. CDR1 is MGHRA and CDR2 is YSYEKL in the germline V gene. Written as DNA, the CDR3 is TGCGCCAGCAGCCACTGGGGGCGGGCTAGCGGGAAGTCCTACGAGCAGTACTTC. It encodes CASSHWGRASGKSYEQYF.

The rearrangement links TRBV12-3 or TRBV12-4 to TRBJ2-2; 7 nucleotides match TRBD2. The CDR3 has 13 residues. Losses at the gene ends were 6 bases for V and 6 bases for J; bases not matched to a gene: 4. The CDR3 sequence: CASSLGLAGELFF. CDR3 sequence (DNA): TGTGCCAGCAGCCTCGGACTAGCCGGGGAGCTGTTTTTT.

The CDR3 DNA reads as TGCAGTGCAGGGGAATTCCCCGAGCAGTACTTC. It translates to CSAGEFPEQYF. The V gene is TRBV20-1, the J gene TRBJ2-7; tentative D call: TRBD1 (5 bases). Trimming took 6 bases from V and 6 from J, leaving 12 bases between them. The CDR3 contains 11 residues. CDR1 and CDR2 (germline): DFQATT, SNEGSKA (reference sequence).

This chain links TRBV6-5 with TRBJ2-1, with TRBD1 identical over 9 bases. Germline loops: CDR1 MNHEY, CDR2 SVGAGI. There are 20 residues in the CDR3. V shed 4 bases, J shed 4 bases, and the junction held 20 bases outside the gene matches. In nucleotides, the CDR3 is TGTGCCAGCAGTTCCCCGTGGGGGATGCAACAGGGGGCGCCGTACAATGAGCAGTTCTTC. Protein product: CASSSPWGMQQGAPYNEQFF.

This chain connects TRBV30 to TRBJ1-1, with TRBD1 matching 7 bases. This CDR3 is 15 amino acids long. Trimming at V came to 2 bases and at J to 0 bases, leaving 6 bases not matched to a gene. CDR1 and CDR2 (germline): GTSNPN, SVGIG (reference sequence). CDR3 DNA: TGTGCCTGGAGTCCCCCGACAGGGTTGAACACTGAAGCTTTCTTT. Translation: CAWSPPTGLNTEAFF. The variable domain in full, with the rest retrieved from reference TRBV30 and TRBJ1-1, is SQTIHQWPATLVQPVGSPLSLECTVEGTSNPNLYWYRQAAGRGLQLLFYSVGIGQISSEVPQNLSASRPQDRQFILSSKKLLLSDSGFYLCAWSPPTGLNTEAFFGQGTRLTVV.

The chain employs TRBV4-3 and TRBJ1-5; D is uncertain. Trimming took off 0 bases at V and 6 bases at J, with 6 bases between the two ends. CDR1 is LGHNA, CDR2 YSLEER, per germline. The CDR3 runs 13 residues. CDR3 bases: TGCGCCAGCAGCCAAGATCCCATTCAGCCCCAGCATTTT. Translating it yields CASSQDPIQPQHF.

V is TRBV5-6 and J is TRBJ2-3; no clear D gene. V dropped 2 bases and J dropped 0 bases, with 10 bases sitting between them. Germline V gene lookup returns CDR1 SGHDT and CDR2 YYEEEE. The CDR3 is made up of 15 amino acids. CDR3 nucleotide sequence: TGTGCCAGCAGCTTTACACCCCTTAGCACAGATACGCAGTATTTT. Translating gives CASSFTPLSTDTQYF.